This T cell receptor beta chain was captured by sequencing in a study of neoadjuvant anti-PD-1 for oral cavity cancer. The time point was: after neoadjuvant nivolumab, at surgical resection. V was clipped by 5 bases and J by 6 bases; unmatched bases: 8. The CDR3 length is 14 residues. CDR1 and CDR2 from the germline V gene are SGHVS and FNYEAQ. Six replicates per PBMC sample, mostly from around 500 ng of genomic DNA. Data came from immunoSEQ multiplex PCR; TCRdb stores just in-frame clones and leaves some out. The repertoire includes about 12,000 clones, 60% to 80% of them detected once, and 2% to 3% sits in the top ten.

V usage is TRBV7-6 and J usage is TRBJ2-7; 9 positions match TRBD1. The sequence derives from a person aged 40-85 years with oral cavity squamous cell carcinoma. This sample comprised PBMCs, obtained after nivolumab (anti-PD-1) treatment. The DNA for the CDR3 is TGTGCCAGCAGCCCGGACAGGGGTCCGTCCGAGCAGTACTTC. It is translated as CASSPDRGPSEQYF.